The TCR beta chain described here comes from a study of blood T cell repertoires in COVID-19 (dated by TCRdb to 2018 to 2021). About the study as a whole: Samples covering the acute and convalescent phases of COVID-19 were provided by collaborators in the United States, Italy and Spain. Where available, HLA class I and class II types were taken from metadata supplied by the sample provider and were not determined by assay-based typing. Subjects who had been exposed to COVID-19, were actively infected with it, or had recovered from it provided the deeply sampled blood TCRbeta repertoires that made up the dataset. Sample metadata almost always included a de-identified subject ID, COVID-19 status, age in years and sex. The prospective study material was composed of cDNA or gDNA derived from T cells, B-cell-depleted T cells, or PBMCs. The samples were drawn from two sources: the first 160 participants of the ongoing ImmuneRACE study, and 950 to 1,500 subjects contributed by 6 global collaborators. The repertoires were released in a freely available public database intended as a resource for research on the immune response to SARS-CoV-2.

The immunoSEQ Assay, a bias-controlled multiplex PCR, was used to amplify TCRbeta CDR3 regions from genomic DNA. The authors' analysis ran thus. The number of nucleated cells in each sample was estimated by amplification of reference gene primers within the assay. To quantify the absolute abundance of each unique TCRbeta CDR3 rearrangement, sequence reads were collapsed and filtered. For each sample, productive Simpson clonality was calculated as the square root of Simpson's diversity index over productive rearrangements. Held by TCRdb, this immuneACCESS table contains in-frame sequences only and omits some clones. Under half of the omission traces to an unresolved V gene where checked; the cause of the rest is unknown. The V and J calls and clone size are taken from that table; D and trimming were inferred from the DNA. Recorded for this sample are about 26,000 clones; around 93% of them occurred a single time. The ten largest account for around 2.1% of the sample.

The collaborating institutions used their own protocols to collect whole blood in K2EDTA tubes. Collaborator samples were shipped for TCRbeta analysis as frozen whole blood, isolated PBMCs, or DNA extracted from either sample type. CDR1 and CDR2 (MDHEN, SYDVKM) derive from the germline V gene. The CDR3 numbers 13 residues from cysteine through phenylalanine. Just CDR3 DNA is preserved here, 39 bases in frame from base 1. V is clipped by 3 bases and J by 4 bases, and the sequence between their germline boundaries is 9 bases long. Results the study describes overall, beyond this receptor: The amount of clinical and demographic metadata varied by source and participant and was provided uncurated.

With respect to this clone: Its binding antigen is unknown. The input lacks base qualities; no much larger clone sits a single base away.

This chain is built from TRBV28 and TRBJ1-2; a tentative D call is TRBD1 (6 bases match). This clonotype originated in a human donor in a cohort sampled during active COVID-19. What was sequenced was peripheral blood. The nucleotide sequence is given as TGTGCCAGCAGTTTGAGGACAGTCTATGGCTACACCTTC. Its translation is CASSLRTVYGYTF.